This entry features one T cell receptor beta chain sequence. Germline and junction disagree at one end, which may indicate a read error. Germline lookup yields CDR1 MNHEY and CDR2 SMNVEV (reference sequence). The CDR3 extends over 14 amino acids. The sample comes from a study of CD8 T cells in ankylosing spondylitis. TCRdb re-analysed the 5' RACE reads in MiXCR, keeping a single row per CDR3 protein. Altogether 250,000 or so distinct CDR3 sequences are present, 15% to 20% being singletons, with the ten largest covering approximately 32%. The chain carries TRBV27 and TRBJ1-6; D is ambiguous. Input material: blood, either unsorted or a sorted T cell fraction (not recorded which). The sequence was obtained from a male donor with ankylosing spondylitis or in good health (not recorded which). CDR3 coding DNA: TGTGCCAGCAGCTTATCGACGGCGGTCTCGCCCCTCCACTTT. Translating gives CASSLSTAVSPLHF.